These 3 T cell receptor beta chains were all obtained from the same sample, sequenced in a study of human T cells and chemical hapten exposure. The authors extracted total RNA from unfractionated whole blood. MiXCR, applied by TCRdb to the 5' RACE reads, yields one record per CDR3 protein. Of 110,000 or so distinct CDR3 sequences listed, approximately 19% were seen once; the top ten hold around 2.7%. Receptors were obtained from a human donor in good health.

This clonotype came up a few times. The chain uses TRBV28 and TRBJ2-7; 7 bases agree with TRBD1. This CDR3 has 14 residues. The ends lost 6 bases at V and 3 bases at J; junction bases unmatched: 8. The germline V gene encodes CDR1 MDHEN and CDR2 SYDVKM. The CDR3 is CASRTPGTDYEQYF. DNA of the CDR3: TGTGCCAGCAGGACTCCCGGGACAGACTACGAGCAGTACTTC.

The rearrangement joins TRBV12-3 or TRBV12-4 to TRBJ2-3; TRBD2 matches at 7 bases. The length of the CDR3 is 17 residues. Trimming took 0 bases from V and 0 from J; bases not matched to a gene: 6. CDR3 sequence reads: CASSLAGSGFSTDTQYF. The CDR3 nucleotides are TGTGCCAGCAGTTTAGCGGGTAGCGGGTTTAGCACAGATACGCAGTATTTT.

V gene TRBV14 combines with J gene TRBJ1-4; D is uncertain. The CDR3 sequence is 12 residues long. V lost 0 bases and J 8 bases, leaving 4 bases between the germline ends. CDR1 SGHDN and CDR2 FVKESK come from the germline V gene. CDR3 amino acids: CASSQEGEKLFF. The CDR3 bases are TGTGCCAGCAGCCAAGAAGGGGAAAAACTGTTTTTT.